The TCR beta chain described here comes from a study of blood T cell repertoires in COVID-19. Overall study context: COVID-19 samples, acute and convalescent, were from the United States, Italy and Spain.

This clone came up a few times. Cohort assignment relied on participant-reported clinical history. In the authors' methods: Reference gene primer amplification gave estimated nucleated cell counts. The repertoire was sequenced with immunoSEQ multiplex PCR; TCRdb's copy has only in-frame clones and lacks some. The V and J calls and clone size were taken over from that table, and D and trimming were inferred from the DNA. The sample records 260,000 or so clones, about 91% being singletons. This CDR3 region has 13 residues. The ends were cut back, 2 bases at V and 4 bases at J, with 6 bases in the middle.

This sequence was found in a young woman with acute COVID-19. Sequencing was performed on PBMCs or T cells enriched from blood (not recorded which). This rearrangement joins TRBV12-3 or TRBV12-4 to TRBJ1-5; D is unresolved. In DNA, the CDR3 is TGTGCCAGCAGTTTATTCCAGAATCAGCCCCAGCATTTT. This translates into CASSLFQNQPQHF.